Shown below are 29 T cell receptor beta chains from a single sample sequenced in a study of low-dose radiotherapy and immunotherapy resistance in tumors. Primers used for first-strand cDNA, a TRAV- and TRBV-specific set, covered both alpha and beta chains. TCR amplification involved about 21 PCR cycles with a constant-region primer and V-primer adapter. A single record per CDR3 protein comes from TCRdb applying MiXCR to the reads. Seen here are around 9,000 distinct CDR3 sequences, roughly two thirds observed once, and the top ten hold approximately 7%. These receptors were obtained from a human donor with advanced metastatic prostate, ovarian, gallbladder or colorectal cancer (not recorded which). This table probably holds off-target reads from a library built for another chain.

This clonotype has just a few counts. The chain employs TRBV5-1 and TRBJ2-7; D is ambiguous. The germline gives CDR1 SGHRS, CDR2 YFSETQ. Trimming cost V 3 bases and J 1 base, with 8 bases left between them. This CDR3 has 13 amino acids. CDR3 in amino acids: CASSSHGSYEQYF. The DNA for the CDR3 is TGCGCCAGCAGCTCACATGGATCCTACGAGCAGTACTTC.

This clonotype was detected only a few times. V is TRBV3-1 and J is TRBJ2-7; 10 nucleotides agree with TRBD2. The CDR3 extends over 16 amino acids. Germline V gives CDR1 LGHDT, CDR2 YNNKEL (reference sequence). V gave up 4 bases and J gave up 2 bases; unmatched junction bases: 8. CDR3 DNA sequence: TGTGCCAGCAGCCGACCCTTAGCGGGAGGCACCTACGAGCAGTACTTC. Amino acid sequence: CASSRPLAGGTYEQYF.

In its sample, this clonotype was seen a few times. The chain combines TRBV6-2 or TRBV6-3 with TRBJ2-2; TRBD2 might be the D (5 bases). V dropped 5 bases and J dropped 7 bases, with 11 bases sitting between them. This CDR3 has 13 residues. Germline V CDR1 and CDR2: MNHEY, SVGEGT. CDR3 residues: CASSTLEGGELFF. CDR3 DNA: TGTGCCAGCAGTACCCTCGAGGGCGGGGAGCTGTTTTTT.

The genes are TRBV5-3 and TRBJ2-3; possible D gene TRBD2, 5 bases. TRBV5-3 is classed as an ORF, of uncertain function. Trimming took 8 bases from V and 4 from J, leaving 20 bases between them. CDR3 length: 15 amino acids. In DNA, the CDR3 is TGTGCCAGCAGCCAACGGGGTGTGAGGGCAGATACGCAGTATTTT. As protein: CASSQRGVRADTQYF.

In its sample, this clonotype was seen a few times. The chain links TRBV6-2 or TRBV6-3 to TRBJ2-5; D is undetermined. The CDR3 loop spans 13 amino acids. V lost 6 bases and J 2 bases, leaving 10 bases between the germline ends. Per germline, CDR1 MNHEY and CDR2 SVGEGT. The CDR3: CASSRTEQETQYF. The CDR3 region has the DNA TGTGCCAGCAGCCGAACGGAACAAGAGACCCAGTACTTC.

The V call is TRBV5-1, the J call TRBJ2-1, with D maybe TRBD1 (6 bases). Germline CDR1 is SGHRS and CDR2 is YFSETQ. V gave up 3 bases and J gave up 6 bases, with 16 bases separating them. The CDR3 has 15 residues. Here the CDR3 DNA reads TGCGCCAGCAGCTCCCAAGGGGGAGATATCAATGAGCAGTTCTTC. It translates to CASSSQGGDINEQFF.

The rearrangement uses TRBV6-1 and TRBJ1-1; D possibly corresponds to TRBD1 (5 bases). The CDR3 is 18 residues long. The V gene's germline CDR1 is MNHNS and CDR2 SASEGT. V was trimmed by 6 bases and J by 6 bases, leaving 29 bases between them. The DNA for the CDR3 is TGTGCCAGCAGCGCAGCGCTGGGACTTATCCGGACCCGAGCTGAAGCTTTCTTT. Protein: CASSAALGLIRTRAEAFF.

The chain couples TRBV3-1 to TRBJ2-2; D unresolved. The V end lost 0 bases, the J end lost 2 bases, and 10 bases lay between the germline ends. Germline V lookup: CDR1 LGHDT, CDR2 YNNKEL (reference sequence). The CDR3 has 16 amino acids. This chain's CDR3 is CASSQDSTSNTGELFF. The CDR3 region has the DNA TGTGCCAGCAGCCAAGATTCCACTTCTAACACCGGGGAGCTGTTTTTT.

This clonotype was seen more than once but under ten times. V gene TRBV11-2 combines with J gene TRBJ1-3; D remains unclear. The CDR3 spans 13 residues. The V end was cut by 4 bases, the J end by 3 bases, with 7 bases between. Looked up from germline, CDR1 is SGHAT and CDR2 is FQNNGV. The CDR3 here is CASSWQLGNTIYF. CDR3 in DNA: TGTGCCAGCAGCTGGCAGCTTGGAAACACCATATATTTT.

Only a few counts were recorded for this clonotype. V usage is TRBV11-2 and J usage is TRBJ1-1, with D maybe TRBD1 (6 bases). Between the trimmed V and J ends, which lost 5 bases and 5 bases, there was a span of 15 bases. The CDR3 is made up of 14 amino acids. CDR1 SGHAT and CDR2 FQNNGV come from the germline V gene. DNA for the CDR3: TGTGCCAGCAGCGAAGAGGGGGTGGGGACTGAAGCTTTCTTT. As protein: CASSEEGVGTEAFF. The full variable domain, with the rest looked up from reference TRBV11-2 and TRBJ1-1, is EAGVAQSPRYKIIEKRQSVAFWCNPISGHATLYWYQQILGQGPKLLIQFQNNGVVDDSQLPKDRFSAERLKGVDSTLKIQPAKLEDSAVYLCASSEEGVGTEAFFGQGTRLTVV.

The chain links TRBV2 to TRBJ2-1, with TRBD2 matching 7 bases. From germline, CDR1 is SNHLY and CDR2 FYNNEI. The CDR3 runs to 15 residues. V dropped 2 bases and J dropped 9; count of bases not matched to a gene: 10. This CDR3 reads CASSENAWEGLEQFF. The CDR3 nucleotides are TGTGCCAGCAGTGAAAATGCGTGGGAGGGCCTTGAGCAGTTCTTC.

The J gene is TRBJ2-7, the V gene TRBV21-1; the table assigns TRBD1, which was not confirmed against the DNA. TRBV21-1 has pseudogene status. The CDR3 is made up of 12 amino acids. For the CDR3, the DNA is TGTGCCAGCCGACAAGGGGGGCGAGAGCAGTACTTC. It yields the protein CASRQGGREQYF.

The chain links TRBV3-1 to TRBJ2-1; 7 positions match TRBD1. With V trimmed by 3 bases and J by 3 bases, 5 bases remained unmatched. Per the germline V gene, CDR1 is LGHDT and CDR2 is YNNKEL (reference sequence). The CDR3 has 15 residues. CDR3 sequence (DNA): TGTGCCAGCAGCCATGGACAGGCCTTCTACAATGAGCAGTTCTTC. The encoded protein is CASSHGQAFYNEQFF.

The chain has TRBV5-5 and TRBJ2-6; D gene ambiguous. The CDR3 sequence is 15 residues long. Between the trimmed V and J ends, which lost 4 bases and 6 bases, there was a span of 14 bases. Germline lookup yields CDR1 SGHKS and CDR2 YYEKEE (reference sequence). CDR3 sequence: CASSTKSAEANVLTF. DNA of the CDR3: TGTGCCAGCAGCACGAAGTCGGCTGAGGCCAACGTCCTGACTTTC.

This chain connects TRBV26 to TRBJ2-3; the table's D call, TRBD1, was not checked against the DNA. TRBV26 is tagged as a pseudogene. The CDR3 spans 15 residues. The CDR3 loop reads CASSSTGGSTDTQYF. CDR3 DNA sequence: TGTGCCAGCAGTTCCACAGGGGGTAGCACAGATACGCAGTATTTT.

The chain recombines TRBV29-1 with TRBJ1-1; 7 bases align to TRBD1. CDR3 length: 14 residues. J was trimmed by 4 bases and V by 4 bases; bases with no gene match: 9. Germline V lookup: CDR1 SQVTM, CDR2 ANQGSEA. CDR3 residues: CSVARGGEGTEAFF. The CDR3 DNA sequence: TGCAGCGTTGCCAGGGGGGGCGAGGGCACTGAAGCTTTCTTT.

This clonotype was recorded a few times. The CDR3 spells CASSLGPSGKNEQFF. The CDR3 region has the DNA TGCGCCAGCAGCTTGGGCCCTAGCGGGAAGAATGAGCAGTTCTTC. J is TRBJ2-1 and V is TRBV5-1; TRBD2 matches at 9 bases. Trimming cost V 0 bases and J 7 bases; bases outside gene matches: 5. The CDR3 runs to 15 residues. Per the germline V gene, CDR1 is SGHRS and CDR2 is YFSETQ.

This sequence joins TRBV29-1 and TRBJ2-7, with D unclear. This CDR3 is built from 14 residues. Germline V gene data show CDR1 as SQVTM and CDR2 as ANQGSEA. V was clipped by 6 bases and J by 0 bases, with 15 bases between them. The CDR3 bases are TGCAGCGTCGTTGGAGTTTTGAGCTCCTACGAGCAGTACTTC. Amino acid sequence: CSVVGVLSSYEQYF.

This clonotype occurred a few times. This chain uses TRBV12-3 or TRBV12-4 with TRBJ2-7; D is possibly TRBD2 (5 bases). The CDR3 loop spans 15 amino acids. Trimming took 5 bases from V and 2 from J, leaving 16 bases between them. The CDR3 sequence is CASSQTGIRAYEQYF. For the CDR3, the DNA is TGTGCCAGCAGTCAGACGGGGATCCGGGCCTACGAGCAGTACTTC.

The chain combines TRBV5-1 with TRBJ2-1; 8 nucleotides line up with TRBD2. Germline CDR1 SGHRS, CDR2 YFSETQ. The CDR3 is 15 residues long. V shed 6 bases, J shed 4 bases, and the junction held 9 bases outside the gene matches. CDR3 sequence (DNA): TGCGCCAGCACCCCCTGGGCTAGCGGGTACAATGAGCAGTTCTTC. This translates into CASTPWASGYNEQFF.

V usage is TRBV6-2 or TRBV6-3 and J usage is TRBJ2-2, with TRBD2 matching 8 bases. Germline CDR1 and CDR2: MNHEY and SVGEGT. CDR3 length: 15 amino acids. The V segment lost 4 bases and the J segment 0 bases; nucleotides outside the gene matches: 1. This CDR3 is CASSFSGTNTGELFF. For the CDR3, the DNA is TGTGCCAGCAGTTTTAGCGGGACGAACACCGGGGAGCTGTTTTTT.

The chain links TRBV4-2 to TRBJ1-1; D remains ambiguous. Germline V gene lookup returns CDR1 LGHNA and CDR2 YNFKEQ. CDR3 length: 15 residues. V was clipped by 1 base and J by 1 base, with 10 bases between them. In DNA form, the CDR3 reads TGTGCCAGCAGCCAAGTTTACGACTGGAACACTGAAGCTTTCTTT. This gives the protein CASSQVYDWNTEAFF.

The rearrangement joins TRBV5-1 to TRBJ2-4; tentatively, D is TRBD1 or TRBD2 (5 bases each). CDR3 size: 13 residues. Germline V gene sequence: CDR1 SGHRS, CDR2 YFSETQ. Trimming pared 5 bases from V and 4 bases from J, leaving 10 bases between. The chain's CDR3 is CASSWDVKNIQYF. The DNA of the CDR3 is TGCGCCAGCAGTTGGGACGTAAAAAACATTCAGTACTTC.

This clonotype was observed a few times. For the CDR3, the DNA is TGTGCCAGCAGCGAGACAGGGGTCGGGGCCAACGTCCTGACTTTC. Translating it yields CASSETGVGANVLTF. The genes are TRBV2 and TRBJ2-6, with 8 nucleotides matching TRBD1. CDR1 and CDR2 (germline): SNHLY, FYNNEI. The CDR3 is 15 amino acids. V gave up 6 bases and J gave up 4 bases; unmatched junction bases: 5. The variable domain in full, completed from reference TRBV2 and TRBJ2-6, reads EPEVTQTPSHQVTQMGQEVILRCVPISNHLYFYWYRQILGQKVEFLVSFYNNEISEKSEIFDDQFSVERPDGSNFTLKIRSTKLEDSAMYFCASSETGVGANVLTFGAGSRLTVL.

Only a few counts were recorded for this clonotype. This sequence joins TRBV12-5 and TRBJ2-4; D call uncertain. The CDR3 sequence is 20 residues long. The germline V gene has CDR1 LGHNT and CDR2 FRNRAP. Trimming left V 0 bases short and J 7 bases short, with 28 bases between. CDR3 region: CASGLVPLPIGSQIGNIQYF. CDR3 in DNA: TGTGCTAGTGGTTTGGTACCGCTACCGATAGGGTCTCAAATAGGGAACATTCAGTACTTC.

The count of this clonotype is one. The V gene is TRBV30, the J gene TRBJ2-1; 8 bases align to TRBD2. The V gene end was trimmed by 0 bases and the J gene end by 8 bases; junction bases not matched to a gene: 12. The CDR3 is made up of 16 amino acids. Germline CDR1 GTSNPN, CDR2 SVGIG (reference sequence). This chain's CDR3 is CAWSVGGRGLVYEQFF. In DNA, the CDR3 is TGTGCCTGGAGTGTAGGGGGTAGGGGACTAGTATATGAGCAGTTCTTC.

The V call is TRBV19, the J call TRBJ2-2, with D maybe TRBD1 (5 bases). CDR1 and CDR2 from the germline V gene are LNHDA and SQIVND (reference sequence). Trimming left V 10 bases short and J 7 bases short, with 13 bases between. The CDR3 loop spans 12 amino acids. CDR3 DNA sequence: TGTGCCACTAGACAGTCGGGCGGGGAGCTGTTTTTT. Translated: CATRQSGGELFF. Variable domain in full (rest from reference TRBV19 and TRBJ2-2): DGGITQSPKYLFRKEGQNVTLSCEQNLNHDAMYWYRQDPGQGLRLIYYSQIVNDFQKGDIAEGYSVSREKKESFPLTVTSAQKNPTAFYLCATRQSGGELFFGEGSRLTVL.

This chain uses TRBV6-2 or TRBV6-3 with TRBJ1-2; maybe TRBD1 (6 bases). Trimming pared 7 bases from V and 2 bases from J, leaving 11 bases between. The CDR3 extends over 13 amino acids. The germline V gene has CDR1 MNHEY and CDR2 SVGEGT. The chain's CDR3 is CASTPTGNYGYTF. In DNA, the CDR3 is TGTGCCAGCACCCCTACAGGGAACTATGGCTACACCTTC.

The V and J genes are TRBV2 and TRBJ2-4; 8 bases are shared with TRBD2. V gave up 6 bases and J gave up 1 base; unmatched junction bases: 11. The germline gives CDR1 SNHLY, CDR2 FYNNEI. CDR3 length: 17 residues. The CDR3 reads CASSANAGGRAKNIQYF. DNA for the CDR3: TGTGCCAGCAGCGCCAACGCGGGGGGTAGGGCCAAAAACATTCAGTACTTC.